Presented here are 9 T cell receptor beta chains from one specimen sequenced in a study of early T cells in non-severe SARS-CoV-2 infection. One entry per CDR3 protein results from TCRdb running MiXCR on the 5' RACE reads. Found here are about 50,000 distinct CDR3 sequences, approximately 11% of them singletons; the top ten hold about 13%. The material sequenced was whole blood. These receptors all come from an adult who was a healthcare worker with PCR-confirmed SARS-CoV-2 infection or an uninfected control (not recorded which).

This clonotype was recorded a few times. This rearrangement joins TRBV7-3 to TRBJ2-2; D unresolved. V lost 3 bases to trimming and J lost 1 base, with 6 bases between them. Per germline, CDR1 SGHTA and CDR2 FQGTGA. This CDR3 has 14 residues. CDR3 residues: CASSLSWNTGELFF. The DNA of the CDR3 is TGTGCCAGCAGCTTGAGTTGGAACACCGGGGAGCTGTTTTTT.

This clonotype was counted many times. V usage is TRBV20-1 and J usage is TRBJ2-3; TRBD2 matches 7 bases. V was pared by 6 bases and J by 4 bases, with 28 bases of the junction left unmatched. Germline CDR1 and CDR2: DFQATT and SNEGSKA (reference sequence). The CDR3 spans 20 residues. The DNA of the CDR3 is TGCAGTGCAAGGGACGTAGAGGGGCTAGCGGACACCCTGATGGCAGATACGCAGTATTTT. This codes for CSARDVEGLADTLMADTQYF.

The CDR3 reads CASSLGPSGANVLTF. Here the CDR3 DNA reads TGTGCCAGCAGCTTAGGTCCCTCTGGGGCCAACGTCCTGACTTTC. The V call is TRBV7-2, the J call TRBJ2-6; D remains unclear. Trimming left V 1 base short and J 0 bases short, with 4 bases between. Germline V gives CDR1 SGHTA, CDR2 FQGNSA. This CDR3 contains 15 residues.

The V call is TRBV11-1, the J call TRBJ2-5; no definite D call. In germline, CDR1 is SGHAT, CDR2 FQDESV (reference sequence). V shed 2 bases and J shed 5 bases, with 15 bases lying between them. This CDR3 spans 15 amino acids. The CDR3 nucleotides read TGTGCCAGCAGCTTAACAGTTGAGGTCGGCGAGACCCAGTACTTC. This codes for CASSLTVEVGETQYF.

The table lists this clonotype with many counts. As DNA, the CDR3 is TGTGCCAGCAGTTTCTCACAGGGTTCAGCCACAGATACGCAGTATTTT. This encodes CASSFSQGSATDTQYF. The gene calls are TRBV28 and TRBJ2-3; maybe TRBD1 (6 bases). CDR3 size: 16 residues. CDR1 and CDR2 (germline): MDHEN, SYDVKM. With 3 bases removed from V and 2 bases from J, the gap between germline ends came to 15 bases.

The V and J genes are TRBV2 and TRBJ2-5, with D maybe TRBD2 (6 bases). The CDR3 covers 14 residues. Germline V lookup: CDR1 SNHLY, CDR2 FYNNEI. V was trimmed by 7 bases and J by 1 base, leaving 13 bases between them. The CDR3, as DNA: TGTGCCAGCACGGTGGAGGGCTTCCAAGAGACCCAGTACTTC. Translating gives CASTVEGFQETQYF.

Ten or more counts support this clonotype. The V and J genes are TRBV5-6 and TRBJ2-7, with D unclear. V was pared by 4 bases and J by 7 bases, with 18 bases between. This CDR3 comprises 14 residues. Per germline, CDR1 SGHDT and CDR2 YYEEEE. DNA of the CDR3: TGTGCCAGCAGCCCGCCTGCAAGGATGGGGGAGCAGTACTTC. Translating it yields CASSPPARMGEQYF.

This clonotype was seen ten or more times. The chain has TRBV30 and TRBJ1-2; 7 bases fit TRBD1. The J segment lost 4 bases and the V segment lost 7 bases, leaving 9 bases of the junction unmatched. The CDR3 spans 13 residues. Germline V gene data show CDR1 as GTSNPN and CDR2 as SVGIG (reference sequence). CDR3 in amino acids: CAYRSEGAYGYTF. For the CDR3, the DNA is TGTGCCTACCGGAGCGAGGGGGCCTATGGCTACACCTTC.

This clonotype was counted many times. V gene TRBV11-2 combines with J gene TRBJ2-5; the D is unclear. V was cut by 1 base and J by 9 bases, with 12 bases left in between. From germline, CDR1 is SGHAT and CDR2 FQNNGV. The CDR3 runs to 13 residues. The CDR3 spells CASSLAGSRAQYF. DNA for the CDR3: TGTGCCAGCAGCTTAGCGGGCAGCCGGGCCCAGTACTTC.